This T cell receptor beta chain was identified during a study of blood T cell repertoires in COVID-19. Study-wide background: PBMCs, B-cell-depleted T cells, or T cells provided the cDNA or gDNA that made up the material.

In the authors' workflow: Reference gene primer amplification in the assay estimated nucleated cell counts. The repertoire was sequenced with immunoSEQ multiplex PCR; TCRdb's copy has only in-frame clones and lacks some. The V and J calls and the clone size are those of that table, but D and trimming were determined from the DNA. Of 150,000 to 200,000 clones listed, 60% to 80% are singletons. The V segment lost 8 bases and the J segment 7 bases; nucleotides outside the gene matches: 6. Germline CDR1 ENHRY, CDR2 SYGVKD. There are 13 residues in the CDR3. This clone was detected a few times. The sequence was obtained from an older woman with acute or convalescent COVID-19. This chain links TRBV10-3 with TRBJ2-1, with 9 bases fitting TRBD2. Sequencing was performed on peripheral blood. CDR3 region: CAIGSGRENEQFF. DNA of the CDR3: TGTGCCATCGGTAGCGGGAGAGAGAATGAGCAGTTCTTC.